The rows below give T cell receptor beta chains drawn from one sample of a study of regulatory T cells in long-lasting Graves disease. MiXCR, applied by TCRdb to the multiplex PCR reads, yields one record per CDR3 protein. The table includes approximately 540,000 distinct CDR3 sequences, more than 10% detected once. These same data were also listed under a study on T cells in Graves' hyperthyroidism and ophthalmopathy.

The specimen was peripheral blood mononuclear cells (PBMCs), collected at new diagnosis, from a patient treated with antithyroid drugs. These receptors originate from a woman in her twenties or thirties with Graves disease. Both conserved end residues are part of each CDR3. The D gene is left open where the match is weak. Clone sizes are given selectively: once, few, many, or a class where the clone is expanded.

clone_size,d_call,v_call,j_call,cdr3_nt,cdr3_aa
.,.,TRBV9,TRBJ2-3,TGTGCCAGCAGCGGACTTACAGATACGCAGTATTTT,CASSGLTDTQYF
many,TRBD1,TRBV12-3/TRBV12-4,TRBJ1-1,TGTGCCAGCAGCAGGACAGGGCTGAAGGGTGAAGCTTTCTTT,CASSRTGLKGEAFF
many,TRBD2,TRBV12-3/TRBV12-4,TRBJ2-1,TGTGCCAGCAGTTCGCTGCTAGCGGGATCTTTAAGATGGCAGTTCTTC,CASSSLLAGSLRWQFF
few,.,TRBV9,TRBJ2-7,TGTGCCAGCAGCGTAGCGTCCGTTGCCTCCTACGAGCAGTACTTC,CASSVASVASYEQYF
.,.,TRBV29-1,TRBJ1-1,TGCAGCGTTGAAGATCGGGGGAAAGGGCAAGCTTTCTTT,CSVEDRGKGQAFF
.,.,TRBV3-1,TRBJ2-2,TGTGCCAGCAGCCAAGTTGGAACGGCCAACACCGGGGAGCTGTTTTTT,CASSQVGTANTGELFF
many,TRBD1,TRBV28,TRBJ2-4,TGTGCCAGCAGTCGATCCCAAACAGGGGCCATTAGTAAAAACATTCAGTACTTC,CASSRSQTGAISKNIQYF
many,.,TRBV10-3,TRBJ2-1,TGTGCCATCAGAGAGGGTCAGGCCTACAATGAGCAGTTCTTC,CAIREGQAYNEQFF
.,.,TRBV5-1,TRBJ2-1,TGCGCCAGCAGCTTGTCCCCGGGGGCGGCTGAGCAGTTCTTC,CASSLSPGAAEQFF
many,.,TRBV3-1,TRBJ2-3,TGTGCCAGCAGCCAAGACCAAAGCACCTATGGGATCGATACGCAGTATTTT,CASSQDQSTYGIDTQYF
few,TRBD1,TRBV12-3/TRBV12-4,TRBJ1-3,TGTGCCAGCAGTTTAGATGAAGCCCTACAGGGGCTCTCTGGAAACACCATATATTTT,CASSLDEALQGLSGNTIYF
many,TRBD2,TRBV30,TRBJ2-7,TGTGCCTGGAAGACTAGCGGGCAGCCCCGTTCCTACGAGCAGTACTTC,CAWKTSGQPRSYEQYF
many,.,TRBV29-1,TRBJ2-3,TGCAGCGTACTCCGGGATCTAAGAAATACGCAGTATTTT,CSVLRDLRNTQYF
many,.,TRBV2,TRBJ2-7,TGTGCCAGCAGTGAAGAGGCCTTGTCCTACGAGCAGTACTTC,CASSEEALSYEQYF
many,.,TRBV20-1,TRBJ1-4,TGCAGTGCTAGAGATCGGGTAGCAGGGGCGAGGGAAAAACTGTTTTTT,CSARDRVAGAREKLFF
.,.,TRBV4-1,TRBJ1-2,TGCGCCAGCAGCCTCTGGGGGCAGGGGCAAGATAATGGCTACACCTTC,CASSLWGQGQDNGYTF
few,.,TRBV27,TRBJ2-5,TGTGCCAGCAGTTTCAATCCCTTGTACCAAGAGACCCAGTACTTC,CASSFNPLYQETQYF
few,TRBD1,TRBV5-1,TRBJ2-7,TGCGCCAGCAGGAGGAGGGGGACAGGGGGCTTAACCTCCTACGAGCAGTACTTC,CASRRRGTGGLTSYEQYF
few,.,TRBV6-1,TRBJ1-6,TGTGCCAGCACTGGGAGCTCCTATAATTCACCCCTCCACTTT,CASTGSSYNSPLHF
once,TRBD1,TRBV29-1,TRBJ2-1,TGCAGCGTTGAACAGGGACAGGGGATGGATGAGCAGTTCTTC,CSVEQGQGMDEQFF
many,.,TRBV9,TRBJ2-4,TGTGCCAGCAGCGGCCGGGACGGCAACATTCAGTACTTC,CASSGRDGNIQYF
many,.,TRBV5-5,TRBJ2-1,TGTGCCAGCAGCTCGGGGCCCACCTCCTACAATGAGCAGTTCTTC,CASSSGPTSYNEQFF
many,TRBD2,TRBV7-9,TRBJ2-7,TGTGCCAGCAGCTCTAGCCGGACTAGCGGGAGTCGGGGTTACGAGCAGTACTTC,CASSSSRTSGSRGYEQYF
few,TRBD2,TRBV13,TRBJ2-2,TGTGCCAGCAGCTTTGGACTAGCGGGAGTTCGGTCCGGGGAGCTGTTTTTT,CASSFGLAGVRSGELFF
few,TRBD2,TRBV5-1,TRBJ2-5,TGCGCCAGCAGCAGAATTTCCAGCGGGAGCGGGGAGACCCAGTACTTC,CASSRISSGSGETQYF
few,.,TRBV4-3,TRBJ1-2,TGCGCCAGCAGCCAAGATTACGGTATGGCCTATGGCTGCACCTTC,CASSQDYGMAYGCTF
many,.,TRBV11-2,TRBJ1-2,TGTGCCAGCAGCCCCGCCCCGCCGGGACCCACACGGGGCTATGGCTACACCTTC,CASSPAPPGPTRGYGYTF
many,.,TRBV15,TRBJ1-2,TGTGCCACCAGCGCTGTCGGGACACCCTCTAACTATGGCTACACCTTC,CATSAVGTPSNYGYTF
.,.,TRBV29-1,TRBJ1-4,TGCAGCGTTCCCGCCCCCAAGGGGTTCGGCGAAAAACTGTCTTTT,CSVPAPKGFGEKLSF
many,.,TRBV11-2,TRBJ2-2,TGTGCCAGCAGCTACATCCCGAGGGGGGGGTCAGATTACACCGGGGAGCTGTTTTTT,CASSYIPRGGSDYTGELFF
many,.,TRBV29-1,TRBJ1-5,TGCAGCGTGACACAGGAGCAGGGTCAGCCCCAGCATTTT,CSVTQEQGQPQHF
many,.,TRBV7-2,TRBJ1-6,TGTGCCAGCAGCCCCTTGGCGGAATTTAATTCACCCCTCCACTTT,CASSPLAEFNSPLHF
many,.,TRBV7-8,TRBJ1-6,TGTGCCAGCCTACAGCCCAATTCACCCCTCCACTTT,CASLQPNSPLHF
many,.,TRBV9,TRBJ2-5,TGTGCCAGCAGCGTGCGGGGAACTCAAGAGACCCAGTACTTC,CASSVRGTQETQYF
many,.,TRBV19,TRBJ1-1,TGTGCCAGTAGTTCACAGCGAGGGTTGTACACTGAAGCTTTCTTT,CASSSQRGLYTEAFF
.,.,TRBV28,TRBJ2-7,TGTGCCAGCAGTGAGTGGGCTGGTCCCAACTACGAGCAGTACTTC,CASSEWAGPNYEQYF
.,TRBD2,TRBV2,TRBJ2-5,TGTGCCAGCAGCAGCGGGGGTAGAAAGACCCAGTACTTC,CASSSGGRKTQYF
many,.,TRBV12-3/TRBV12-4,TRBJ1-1,TGTGCCAGCAGTCCGGACTGGCGGAACACTGAAGCTTTCTTT,CASSPDWRNTEAFF
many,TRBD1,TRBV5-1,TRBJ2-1,TGCGCCAGCAGCTTCGACAGGGGGGGTTTCAATGAGCAGTTCTTC,CASSFDRGGFNEQFF
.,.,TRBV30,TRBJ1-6,TGTGCCTGGAGTGTAGCCGGGCTTCGTTCACCCCTCCACTTT,CAWSVAGLRSPLHF